The entry that follows covers one TCR beta chain sequence. No antigen is known for it. Expressed TCRB transcripts were sequenced, since all the RNA that had been isolated was reverse transcribed. Regulatory, naive and central memory T cell samples averaged roughly 3.5 million reads. Some clones are missing from TCRdb's copy, which holds only in-frame ones; the method was immunoSEQ multiplex PCR. The sample yields about 700,000 clones, about an eighth seen once. The record originates from a study of beta chain features in type 1 diabetes. Study observations and caveats: Lower insertion and higher deletion counts appeared at VDJ junctions in type 1 diabetes patients. PCR might preferentially amplify shorter templates, equally in patients and controls. All four CD4+ subsets of Type 1 diabetes patients contained TCRB CDR3s that were moderately but significantly shorter.

Germline V lookup: CDR1 SGHTA, CDR2 FQGNSA. J was trimmed by 1 base and V by 5 bases; bases with no gene match: 9. The CDR3 runs to 16 residues. Sequencing used naive CD4+ T cells from blood. The chain links TRBV7-2 to TRBJ2-3; 7 positions match TRBD1. This clonotype was sampled from a young man with type 1 diabetes. For the CDR3, the DNA is TGTGCCAGCAGCACCAACACAGGGGCGGGCACAGATACGCAGTATTTT. This sequence encodes CASSTNTGAGTDTQYF.